Sequencing of this T cell receptor beta chain was carried out in a study of cytomegalovirus exposure and HLA in healthy donors. General observations from the study: In a later analysis, CMV-associated beta chains were mostly HLA-associated, it appeared. As was reported, the HLA-A and HLA-B alleles of most subjects were accurately predicted from TCR beta sequences.

Comments on this clone: Antigen: not known. The junction departs from the called germline gene at one end, perhaps through a read error.

Each donor was healthy, and each was a bone marrow donor. The PCR used 60 Vbeta and 13 Jbeta primers. The protocol was immunoSEQ multiplex PCR, while the TCRdb copy is restricted to in-frame clones and leaves out a portion. The sample gives around 150,000 clones, over 75% of which show up once; about 14% is in the top ten. Germline assignment: CDR1 SEHNR and CDR2 FQNEAQ (reference sequence). The CDR3 consists of 15 residues. The clonotype originates from a man aged 50 to 60 in good health and CMV-seropositive. The chain links TRBV7-9 to TRBJ2-5; D remains ambiguous. Source material: PBMCs. CDR3 nucleotide sequence: TGTTCCAGCAGCTTAGTTTTTACAATCGGGGAGACCCAGTACTTC. This codes for CSSSLVFTIGETQYF.